This T cell receptor beta chain is drawn from a study of blood T cells in healthy people across ages. Trimming removed 4 bases from V and 4 bases from J, with 14 bases in between. Germline CDR1 and CDR2: DFQATT and SNEGSKA (reference sequence). This CDR3 spans 13 amino acids. The use of a sample-barcoded 5' primer and a J-beta primer mix characterized a second PCR of roughly 6 to 11 cycles. Each CDR3 protein is one row after TCRdb ran MiXCR on the 5' RACE reads. Altogether 910,000 or so distinct CDR3 sequences are present, about 53% being singletons, with the ten largest covering roughly a fifth. The clonotype originates from an older woman in good health. The V call is TRBV20-1, the J call TRBJ2-7, with D possibly matching TRBD2 (5 bases). Material for sequencing was blood. DNA for the CDR3: TGCAGTGCTAAAGGACTGGCCCCATACGAGCAGTACTTC. Translating gives CSAKGLAPYEQYF.